Given below is one T cell receptor (beta chain) in context. Its antigen is unknown. CDR1 and CDR2 (germline): SGHDN, FVKESK. The CDR3 consists of 19 residues. The ends lost 1 base at V and 4 bases at J; junction bases unmatched: 12. The repertoire was sequenced with immunoSEQ multiplex PCR; TCRdb's copy has only in-frame clones and lacks some. The repertoire consists of 65,000 to 75,000 clones, with 82% occurring once and the leading ten covering 5.4%. This specimen belongs to a study of T cell responses to AZD1222 COVID-19 vaccine. The study's findings and limits: Among the donors, most were white British and more were female, and clonal diversity was possibly underestimated. Baseline seropositivity occurred in only six AZD1222 recipients. Two doses of AZD1222 preceded a rise in Spike-specific TCR breadth and depth.

The sample consisted of peripheral blood, taken on day 0 of AZD1222 vaccination. This receptor was identified in an adult in good health. The chain links TRBV14 to TRBJ2-2, with TRBD1 matching 10 bases. The CDR3 reads CASSQVLLRGQGTTGELFF. As DNA, the CDR3 is TGTGCCAGCAGCCAAGTTCTCCTTAGGGGACAGGGGACCACCGGGGAGCTGTTTTTT.